This entry is about one T cell receptor (beta chain). What it recognizes is unknown. This specimen belongs to a study of beta chain features in type 1 diabetes. V dropped 6 bases and J dropped 5 bases, with 17 bases sitting between them. The CDR3 runs to 14 residues. Germline V lookup: CDR1 SGHRS, CDR2 YFSETQ. The study reverse transcribed the entire isolated RNA, so it sequenced expressed TCRB transcripts. Assay: immunoSEQ multiplex PCR; the TCRdb copy retains only in-frame clones and omits some. The sample carries more than 200,000 clones, roughly 17% recorded once. Study-wide results and caveats: Researchers report that Type 1 diabetes patients had moderately but significantly shorter TCRB CDR3s across all four CD4+ subsets. Reads derived from cDNA could over-represent cells showing high TCR expression.

The sample was naive CD4+ T cells from blood. This sequence joins TRBV5-1 and TRBJ2-5; possible D gene TRBD2, 5 bases. This sequence was found in a man younger than 45 with type 1 diabetes. The CDR3: CASTLSDGGETQYF. The CDR3 DNA reads TGCGCCAGCACCTTATCGGACGGCGGGGAGACCCAGTACTTC.